This passage covers 21 T cell receptor beta chains from one sample sequenced in a study of cytomegalovirus exposure and HLA in healthy donors. The PCR used 60 Vbeta and 13 Jbeta primers. TCRdb's table, derived via immunoSEQ multiplex PCR, lists solely in-frame clones and lacks some. The sample includes some 160,000 clones, around 80% of them seen just once. Sequencing was performed on PBMCs. Source of these receptors: a woman aged 40 to 55 in good health and CMV-seronegative.

This CDR3 reads CASSLEVGTPEAFF. The CDR3 region has the DNA TGTGCCAGCAGCTTAGAGGTCGGGACACCCGAAGCTTTCTTT. The J gene is TRBJ1-1, the V gene TRBV7-6; D may be TRBD1 (6 bases). V was shortened by 1 base and J by 8 bases, with 14 bases between the two germline ends. This CDR3 has 14 amino acids. Germline CDR1 SGHVS, CDR2 FNYEAQ.

V gene TRBV4-1 combines with J gene TRBJ1-2; D might be TRBD1 (5 bases). The CDR3 is 15 amino acids. The V gene's germline CDR1 is MGHRA and CDR2 YSYEKL. V dropped 0 bases and J dropped 7 bases, with 15 bases sitting between them. CDR3 residues: CASSQDLQGISGYTF. The CDR3 DNA reads TGCGCCAGCAGCCAAGATCTCCAGGGAATCTCTGGCTACACCTTC.

The rearrangement joins TRBV7-9 to TRBJ1-4; possibly TRBD1 for D (6 bases). Germline CDR1 is SEHNR and CDR2 is FQNEAQ (reference sequence). The CDR3 has 12 amino acids. The germline V and J ends were trimmed by 7 bases and 5 bases, with 8 bases remaining between them. CDR3 residues: CASTRGNEKLFF. For the CDR3, the DNA is TGTGCCAGCACCAGGGGAAATGAAAAACTGTTTTTT.

The chain carries TRBV7-7 and TRBJ2-2, with TRBD1 identical over 9 bases. The CDR3 sequence is 14 residues long. Unmatched junction bases numbered 7, after V lost 10 bases and J lost 4 bases. Germline V gene lookup returns CDR1 SSHAT and CDR2 FNYEAQ (reference sequence). Written as DNA, the CDR3 is TGTGCCACACCCGGGACAGGGTCCACCGGGGAGCTGTTTTTT. The encoded protein is CATPGTGSTGELFF.

The chain carries TRBV6-1 and TRBJ1-3; no clear D. Germline V CDR1 and CDR2: MNHNS, SASEGT. The CDR3 length is 16 residues. V was trimmed by 3 bases and J by 2 bases, leaving 14 bases between them. The CDR3 sequence: CASSDQRRGAGNTIYF. The CDR3 region has the DNA TGTGCCAGCAGTGATCAGAGACGGGGTGCTGGAAACACCATATATTTT.

The V gene is TRBV5-1, the J gene TRBJ2-3; a weak D match, TRBD1 (8 bases). Germline lookup yields CDR1 SGHRS and CDR2 YFSETQ. Trimming cost V 2 bases and J 1 base, with 11 bases left between them. This CDR3 spans 15 amino acids. The CDR3 region is CASSLQGGGTDTQYF. Written as DNA, the CDR3 is TGCGCCAGCAGCTTACAGGGGGGGGGCACAGATACGCAGTATTTT.

V usage is TRBV7-6 and J usage is TRBJ1-1, with 9 nucleotides matching TRBD1. V lost 7 bases and J lost 1; bases outside the gene matches: 4. This CDR3 contains 14 residues. In germline, CDR1 is SGHVS, CDR2 FNYEAQ. CDR3 residues: CASTQGQGNTEAFF. Written as DNA, the CDR3 is TGTGCCAGCACACAGGGACAGGGGAACACTGAAGCTTTCTTT.

CDR3: CASSPGQHSNQPQHF. CDR3 nucleotide sequence: TGTGCCAGCAGTCCAGGACAGCATAGCAATCAGCCCCAGCATTTT. The rearrangement uses TRBV25-1 and TRBJ1-5, with TRBD1 as a possible D gene (6 bases). Germline V CDR1 and CDR2: MGHDK, SYGVNS. The ends were cut back, 5 bases at V and 0 bases at J, with 11 bases in the middle. The CDR3 is 15 amino acids.

This chain joins TRBV2 and TRBJ2-3, with D tentatively TRBD2 (5 bases). The V end was cut by 8 bases, the J end by 3 bases, with 15 bases between. Germline V CDR1 and CDR2: SNHLY, FYNNEI. CDR3 length: 14 residues. The CDR3 nucleotides read TGTGCCAGCGAATTTTTCCGGGGAACAGATACGCAGTATTTT. Translating gives CASEFFRGTDTQYF.

The chain recombines TRBV5-1 with TRBJ2-2, with 10 bases aligning to TRBD1. The CDR3 consists of 15 residues. Germline values: CDR1 SGHRS, CDR2 YFSETQ. With V trimmed by 4 bases and J by 3 bases, 3 bases remained unmatched. The CDR3 loop is CASSPDRGYTGELFF. Here the CDR3 DNA reads TGCGCCAGCAGCCCGGACAGGGGGTACACCGGGGAGCTGTTTTTT.

CDR3: CASSKPGTGGTEAFF. CDR3 nucleotide sequence: TGTGCCAGTAGTAAACCCGGGACAGGGGGCACTGAAGCTTTCTTT. The chain has TRBV19 and TRBJ1-1, with 11 bases matching TRBD1. J gave up 4 bases and V 4 bases, and 5 bases lay outside the gene matches. The CDR3 consists of 15 residues. Germline-derived CDR1 and CDR2 are LNHDA and SQIVND (reference sequence). The whole variable domain, filled in from reference TRBV19 and TRBJ1-1, reads DGGITQSPKYLFRKEGQNVTLSCEQNLNHDAMYWYRQDPGQGLRLIYYSQIVNDFQKGDIAEGYSVSREKKESFPLTVTSAQKNPTAFYLCASSKPGTGGTEAFFGQGTRLTVV.

This clone is a singleton in its sample. This chain connects TRBV10-3 to TRBJ2-1; the match to TRBD1 covers 10 bases. Germline V gene sequence: CDR1 ENHRY, CDR2 SYGVKD. The CDR3 spans 17 residues. The junction had 13 bases not matched to a gene; V was cut back by 6 bases and J by 5 bases. CDR3 residues: CAIRPSGGTGENNEQFF. For the CDR3, the DNA is TGTGCCATCAGACCTTCGGGGGGGACAGGGGAAAACAATGAGCAGTTCTTC.

The chain joins TRBV11-3 to TRBJ1-1; tentatively, D is TRBD1 (6 bases). The ends were cut back, 11 bases at V and 3 bases at J, with 22 bases in the middle. This CDR3 region has 15 residues. In germline, CDR1 is SGHNT, CDR2 YENEEA. The CDR3 loop reads CAPEGGGAKDTEAFF. CDR3 nucleotide sequence: TGTGCCCCCGAAGGCGGGGGGGCGAAGGACACTGAAGCTTTCTTT.

This clone was observed a handful of times. The gene calls are TRBV10-3 and TRBJ2-7, with 8 positions matching TRBD1. This CDR3 is built from 15 residues. CDR1 and CDR2 from the germline V gene are ENHRY and SYGVKD. V lost 2 bases and J lost 1; bases outside the gene matches: 4. This CDR3 is CAISEGTGGSYEQYF. The CDR3 region has the DNA TGTGCCATCAGTGAGGGGACAGGTGGGTCCTACGAGCAGTACTTC.

A remark on this clone: The junction departs from germline at one end; a sequencing error may be responsible. The chain couples TRBV6-4 to TRBJ1-2; 7 bases fit TRBD1. The CDR3 is 15 residues long. Per the germline V gene, CDR1 is MRHNA and CDR2 is SNTAGT. The CDR3 sequence: CASGPQGGEGYGYPF. The CDR3 DNA sequence: TGTGCCAGCGGCCCCCAGGGGGGCGAAGGCTATGGCTACCCCTTC.

This clone occurred once. V is TRBV6-4 and J is TRBJ1-6; D gene uncertain. In germline, CDR1 is MRHNA, CDR2 SNTAGT. V was clipped by 4 bases and J by 9 bases, with 10 bases between them. The CDR3 extends over 13 amino acids. CDR3 amino acids: CASSGGDRSPLHF. The CDR3, as DNA: TGTGCCAGCAGTGGGGGAGATCGTTCACCCCTCCACTTT.

The chain employs TRBV18 and TRBJ1-1; 8 bases match TRBD1. The CDR3 consists of 16 residues. Germline values: CDR1 KGHSH, CDR2 LQKENI. The V segment lost 3 bases and the J segment 4 bases; nucleotides outside the gene matches: 10. The CDR3 DNA is TGTGCCAGCTCACCCGACGAGACAGGGGTGTTCACTGAAGCTTTCTTT. It yields the protein CASSPDETGVFTEAFF.

With respect to this clone: This sample also contains other DNA sequences that code for the same CDR3. The rearrangement joins TRBV5-1 to TRBJ1-2; 7 bases agree with TRBD1. The ends lost 2 bases at V and 8 bases at J; junction bases unmatched: 3. Germline CDR1 reads SGHRS; CDR2 reads YFSETQ. The CDR3 sequence is 12 residues long. The CDR3 coding sequence is TGCGCCAGCAGCTTCGACAGGGCCGGCTACACCTTC. It yields the protein CASSFDRAGYTF.

The chain joins TRBV5-4 to TRBJ1-2; no definite D call. V gave up 0 bases and J gave up 4 bases, with 10 bases separating them. The CDR3 sequence is 14 residues long. The germline CDR1 and CDR2 sequences are SGHNT and YYREEE (reference sequence). This CDR3 is CASSLDRETYGYTF. The DNA of the CDR3 is TGTGCCAGCAGCTTGGATCGGGAAACCTATGGCTACACCTTC.

V usage is TRBV11-1 and J usage is TRBJ1-1, with a tentative D call TRBD1 (6 bases). Trimming removed 2 bases from V and 1 base from J, with 11 bases in between. Germline V gene data show CDR1 as SGHAT and CDR2 as FQDESV (reference sequence). The CDR3 covers 15 residues. The CDR3 coding sequence is TGTGCCAGCAGCTTATTGGGCAGGGGGAACACTGAAGCTTTCTTT. It is translated as CASSLLGRGNTEAFF. Supplemented by reference TRBV11-1 and TRBJ1-1, the full variable domain reads EAEVAQSPRYKITEKSQAVAFWCDPISGHATLYWYRQILGQGPELLVQFQDESVVDDSQLPKDRFSAERLKGVDSTLKIQPAELGDSAMYLCASSLLGRGNTEAFFGQGTRLTVV.

The chain uses TRBV2 and TRBJ2-3, with TRBD1 matching 7 bases. The CDR3 totals 15 residues. Trimming cost V 6 bases and J 4 bases; bases outside gene matches: 10. Germline values: CDR1 SNHLY, CDR2 FYNNEI. The CDR3, as DNA: TGTGCCAGCAGGATAAGACAGGGATACCCAGATACGCAGTATTTT. This sequence encodes CASRIRQGYPDTQYF.